These 3 T cell receptor beta chains were sequenced from one sample in a study of T-cell reconstitution after alpha-beta-depleted transplantation in children. Researchers prepared the TCRbeta library using unique molecular identifiers, the study reports. TCRdb analysed the PCR reads with MiXCR anew, one entry per CDR3 protein. Of 500,000 to 750,000 distinct CDR3 sequences in the sample, under 15% are singletons; the top ten hold around 2.2%. The source material was PBMCs, mostly from graft donor cells, sampled 360 days after TCRalphabeta/CD19-depleted stem cell transplant. These receptors all stem from a male patient younger than 18 who had a stem cell transplant for acute myeloid leukemia, so the T cells may come from the graft donor.

This clonotype was observed a handful of times. The V gene is TRBV7-2, the J gene TRBJ2-1, with 14 bases fitting TRBD2. There are 16 residues in the CDR3. CDR1 is SGHTA, CDR2 FQGNSA, per germline. The ends lost 5 bases at V and 6 bases at J; junction bases unmatched: 6. CDR3 DNA sequence: TGTGCCAGCAGCATCGGACTAGCGGGAGGAGCCAATGAGCAGTTCTTC. Residues: CASSIGLAGGANEQFF.

This chain joins TRBV12-3 or TRBV12-4 and TRBJ2-7; TRBD1 aligns across 10 bases. Germline trimming cut 6 bases from V and 4 bases from J; bases unmatched to any gene: 9. The CDR3 consists of 15 residues. CDR3 nucleotides: TGTGCCAGCAGCCCGAGGGACAGGGGTGGATACGAGCAGTACTTC. This sequence encodes CASSPRDRGGYEQYF.

This clonotype was counted between two and nine times. This chain joins TRBV9 and TRBJ2-2; 8 nucleotides align to TRBD2. The trim removed 1 base at V and 4 bases at J, leaving 3 bases unmatched. The length of the CDR3 is 15 residues. CDR1 and CDR2 from the germline V gene are SGDLS and YYNGEE. CDR3 bases: TGTGCCAGCAGCGTAACTAGCGGAAGCACCGGGGAGCTGTTTTTT. Its protein is CASSVTSGSTGELFF. Based on the CDR3 plus reference TRBV9 and TRBJ2-2, the full variable domain is DSGVTQTPKHLITATGQRVTLRCSPRSGDLSVYWYQQSLDQGLQFLIQYYNGEERAKGNILERFSAQQFPDLHSELNLSSLELGDSALYFCASSVTSGSTGELFFGEGSRLTVL.